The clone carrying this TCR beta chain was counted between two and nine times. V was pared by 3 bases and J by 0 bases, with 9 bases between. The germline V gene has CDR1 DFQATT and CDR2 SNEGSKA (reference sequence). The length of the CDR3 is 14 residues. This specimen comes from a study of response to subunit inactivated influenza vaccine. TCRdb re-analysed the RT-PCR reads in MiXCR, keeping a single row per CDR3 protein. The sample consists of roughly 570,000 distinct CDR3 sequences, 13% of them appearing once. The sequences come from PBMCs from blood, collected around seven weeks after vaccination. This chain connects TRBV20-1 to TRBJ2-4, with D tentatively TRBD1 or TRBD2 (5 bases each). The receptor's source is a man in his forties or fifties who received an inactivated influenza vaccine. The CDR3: CSASRGVAKNIQYF. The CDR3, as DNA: TGCAGTGCTAGTCGAGGGGTAGCCAAAAACATTCAGTACTTC.